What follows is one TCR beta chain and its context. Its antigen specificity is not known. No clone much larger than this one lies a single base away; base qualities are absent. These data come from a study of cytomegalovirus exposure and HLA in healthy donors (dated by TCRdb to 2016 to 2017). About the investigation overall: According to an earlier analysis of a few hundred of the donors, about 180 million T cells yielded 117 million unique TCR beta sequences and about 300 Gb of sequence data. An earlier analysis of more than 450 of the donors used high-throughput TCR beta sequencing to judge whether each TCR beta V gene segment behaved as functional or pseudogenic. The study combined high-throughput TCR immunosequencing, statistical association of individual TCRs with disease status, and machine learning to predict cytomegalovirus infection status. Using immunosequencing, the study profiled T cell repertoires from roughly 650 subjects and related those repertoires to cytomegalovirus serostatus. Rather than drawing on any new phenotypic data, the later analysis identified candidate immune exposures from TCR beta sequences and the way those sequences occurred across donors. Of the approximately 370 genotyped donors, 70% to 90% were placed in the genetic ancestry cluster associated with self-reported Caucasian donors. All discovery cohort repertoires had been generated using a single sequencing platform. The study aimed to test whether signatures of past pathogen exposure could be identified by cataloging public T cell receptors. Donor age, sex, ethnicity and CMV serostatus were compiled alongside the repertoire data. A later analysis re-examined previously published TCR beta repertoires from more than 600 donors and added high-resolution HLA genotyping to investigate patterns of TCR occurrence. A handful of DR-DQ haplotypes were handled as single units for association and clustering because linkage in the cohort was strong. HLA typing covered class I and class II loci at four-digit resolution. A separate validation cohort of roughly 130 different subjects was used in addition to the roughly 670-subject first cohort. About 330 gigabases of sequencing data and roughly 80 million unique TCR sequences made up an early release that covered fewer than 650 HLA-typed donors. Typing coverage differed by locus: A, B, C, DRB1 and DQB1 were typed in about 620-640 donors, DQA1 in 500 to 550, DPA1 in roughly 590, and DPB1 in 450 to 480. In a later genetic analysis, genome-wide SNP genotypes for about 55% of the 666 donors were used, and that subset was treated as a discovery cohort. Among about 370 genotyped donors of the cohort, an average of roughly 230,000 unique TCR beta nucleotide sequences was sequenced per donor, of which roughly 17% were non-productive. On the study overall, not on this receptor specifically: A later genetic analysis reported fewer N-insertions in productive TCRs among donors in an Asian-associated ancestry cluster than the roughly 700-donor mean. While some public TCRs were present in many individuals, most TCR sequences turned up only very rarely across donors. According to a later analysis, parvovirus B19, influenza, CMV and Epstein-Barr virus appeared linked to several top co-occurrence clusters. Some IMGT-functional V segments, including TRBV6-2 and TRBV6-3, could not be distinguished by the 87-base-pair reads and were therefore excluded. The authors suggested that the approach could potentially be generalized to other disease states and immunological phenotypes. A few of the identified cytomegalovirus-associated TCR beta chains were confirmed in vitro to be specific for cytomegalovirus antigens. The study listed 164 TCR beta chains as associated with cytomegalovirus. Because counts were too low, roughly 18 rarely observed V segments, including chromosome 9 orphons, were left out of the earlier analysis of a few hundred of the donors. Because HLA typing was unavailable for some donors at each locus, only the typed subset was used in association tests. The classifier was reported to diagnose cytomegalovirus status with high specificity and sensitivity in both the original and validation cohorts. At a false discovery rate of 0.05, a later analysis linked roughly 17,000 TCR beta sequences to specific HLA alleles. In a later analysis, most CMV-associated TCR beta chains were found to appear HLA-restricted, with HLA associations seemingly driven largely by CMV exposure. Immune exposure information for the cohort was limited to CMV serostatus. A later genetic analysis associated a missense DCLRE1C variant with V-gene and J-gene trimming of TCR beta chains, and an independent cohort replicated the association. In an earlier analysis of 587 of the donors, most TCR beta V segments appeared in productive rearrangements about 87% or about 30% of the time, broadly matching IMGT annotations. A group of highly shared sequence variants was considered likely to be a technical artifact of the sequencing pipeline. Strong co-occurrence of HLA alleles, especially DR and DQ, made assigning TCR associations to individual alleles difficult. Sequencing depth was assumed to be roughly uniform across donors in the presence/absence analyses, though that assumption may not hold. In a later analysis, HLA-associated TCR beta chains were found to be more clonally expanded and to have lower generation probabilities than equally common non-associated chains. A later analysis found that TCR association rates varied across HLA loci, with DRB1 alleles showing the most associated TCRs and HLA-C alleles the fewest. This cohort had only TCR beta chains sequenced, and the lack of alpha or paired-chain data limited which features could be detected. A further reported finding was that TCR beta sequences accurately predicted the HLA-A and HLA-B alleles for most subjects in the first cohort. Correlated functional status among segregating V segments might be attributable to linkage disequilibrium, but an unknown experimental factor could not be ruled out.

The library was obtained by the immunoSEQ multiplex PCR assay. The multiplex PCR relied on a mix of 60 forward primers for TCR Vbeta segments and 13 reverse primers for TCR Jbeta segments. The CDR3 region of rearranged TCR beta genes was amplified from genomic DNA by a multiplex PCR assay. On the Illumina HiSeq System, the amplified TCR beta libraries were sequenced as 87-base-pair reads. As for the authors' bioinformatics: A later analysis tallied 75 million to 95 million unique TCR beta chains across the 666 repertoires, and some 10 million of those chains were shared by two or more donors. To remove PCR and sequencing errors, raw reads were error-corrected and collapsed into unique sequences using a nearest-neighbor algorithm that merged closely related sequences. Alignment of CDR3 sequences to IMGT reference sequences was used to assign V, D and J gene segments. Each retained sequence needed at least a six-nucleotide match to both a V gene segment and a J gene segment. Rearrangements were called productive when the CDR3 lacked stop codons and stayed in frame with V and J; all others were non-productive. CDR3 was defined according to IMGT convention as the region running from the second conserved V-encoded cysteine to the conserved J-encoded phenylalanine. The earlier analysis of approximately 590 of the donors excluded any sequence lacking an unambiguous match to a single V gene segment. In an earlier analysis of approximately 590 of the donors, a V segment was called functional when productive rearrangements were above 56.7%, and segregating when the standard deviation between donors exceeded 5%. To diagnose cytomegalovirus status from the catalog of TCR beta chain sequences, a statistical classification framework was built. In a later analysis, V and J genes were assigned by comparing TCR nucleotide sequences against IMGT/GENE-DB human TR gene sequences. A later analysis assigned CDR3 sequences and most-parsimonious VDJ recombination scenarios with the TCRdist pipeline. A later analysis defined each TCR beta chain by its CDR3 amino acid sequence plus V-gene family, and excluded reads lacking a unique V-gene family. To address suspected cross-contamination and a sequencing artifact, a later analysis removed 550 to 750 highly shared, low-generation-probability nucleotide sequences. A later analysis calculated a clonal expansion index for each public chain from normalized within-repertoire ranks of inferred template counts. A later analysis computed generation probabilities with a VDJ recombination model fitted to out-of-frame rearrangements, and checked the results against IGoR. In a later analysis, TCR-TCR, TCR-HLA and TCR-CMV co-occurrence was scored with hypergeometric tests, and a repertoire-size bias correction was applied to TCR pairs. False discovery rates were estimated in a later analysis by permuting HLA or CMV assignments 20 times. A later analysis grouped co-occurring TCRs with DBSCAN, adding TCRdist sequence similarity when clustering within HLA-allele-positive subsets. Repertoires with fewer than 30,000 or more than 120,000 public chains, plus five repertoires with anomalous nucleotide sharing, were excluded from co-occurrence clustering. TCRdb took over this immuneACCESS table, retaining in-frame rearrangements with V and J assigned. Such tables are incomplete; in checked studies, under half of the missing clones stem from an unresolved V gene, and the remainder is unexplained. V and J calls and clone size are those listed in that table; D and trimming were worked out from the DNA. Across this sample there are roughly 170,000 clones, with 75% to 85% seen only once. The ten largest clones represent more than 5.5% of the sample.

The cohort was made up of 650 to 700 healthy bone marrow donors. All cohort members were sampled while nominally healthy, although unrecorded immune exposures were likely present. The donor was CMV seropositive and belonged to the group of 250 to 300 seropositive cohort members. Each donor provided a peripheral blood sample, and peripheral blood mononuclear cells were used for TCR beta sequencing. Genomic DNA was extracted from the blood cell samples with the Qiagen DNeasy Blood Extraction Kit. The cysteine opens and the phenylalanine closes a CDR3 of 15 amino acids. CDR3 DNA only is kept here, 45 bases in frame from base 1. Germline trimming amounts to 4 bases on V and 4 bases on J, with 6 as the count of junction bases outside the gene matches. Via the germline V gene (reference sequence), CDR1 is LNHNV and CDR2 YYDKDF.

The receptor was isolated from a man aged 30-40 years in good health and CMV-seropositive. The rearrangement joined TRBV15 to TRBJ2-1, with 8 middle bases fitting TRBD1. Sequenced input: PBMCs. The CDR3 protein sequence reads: CATSTGTGGYNEQFF. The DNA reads TGTGCCACCAGCACCGGGACAGGAGGGTACAATGAGCAGTTCTTC.